These 5 T cell receptor beta chains originate from one sample sequenced in a study of T cells in Graves' hyperthyroidism and ophthalmopathy. Regions amplified from RNA transcripts were the TCR beta CDR3 regions. When the TCR CDR3 underwent first-round RT-PCR, the HTBI primer set was used. Using its own MiXCR run on the multiplex PCR reads, TCRdb lists one record per CDR3 protein. The sample comprises 300,000 to 500,000 distinct CDR3 sequences, more than 13% of which are singletons, and around 27% rests with the top ten. Sequenced material: blood. The receptors were sampled from a man aged 50-60 years with Graves' ophthalmopathy.

This clonotype has at least ten counts. The chain joins TRBV7-9 to TRBJ1-1; D may be TRBD1 (6 bases). The V gene lost 1 base and the J gene lost 7 bases, with 16 bases spanning the gap. Germline loops: CDR1 SEHNR, CDR2 FQNEAQ (reference sequence). The CDR3 has 15 amino acids. The CDR3 DNA reads as TGTGCCAGCAGCTTAGGGGGGGCCGGGACACTTGAAGCTTTCTTT. This encodes CASSLGGAGTLEAFF.

This chain's CDR3 is CSVTPGAIAKNIQYF. The CDR3 DNA is TGCAGTGTTACGCCCGGGGCCATAGCCAAAAACATTCAGTACTTC. V gene TRBV20-1 combines with J gene TRBJ2-4; D tentatively reads TRBD1 or TRBD2 (5 bases each). Trimming stripped 7 bases from V and 0 bases from J, with 16 bases between. Germline CDR1 is DFQATT and CDR2 is SNEGSKA (reference sequence). The CDR3 has 15 residues.

This clonotype has only a few counts. The V call is TRBV29-1, the J call TRBJ2-3; D remains ambiguous. The V gene's germline CDR1 is SQVTM and CDR2 ANQGSEA. CDR3 size: 13 residues. Between the trimmed V and J ends, which lost 4 bases and 1 base, there was a span of 9 bases. This chain's CDR3 is CSVGVTGTDTQYF. CDR3 in DNA: TGCAGCGTTGGTGTGACGGGCACAGATACGCAGTATTTT.

This clonotype was picked up a small number of times. V gene TRBV5-1 combines with J gene TRBJ2-1, with 7 bases that match TRBD2. The CDR3 is made up of 15 amino acids. The germline V gene has CDR1 SGHRS and CDR2 YFSETQ. V lost 4 bases to trimming and J lost 9 bases; unmatched junction nucleotides: 13. This CDR3 is CASSEISGSHVEQFF. CDR3 nucleotides: TGCGCCAGCAGCGAAATTAGCGGGTCGCACGTTGAGCAGTTCTTC.

V is TRBV3-1 and J is TRBJ1-6; D may be TRBD1 (5 bases). The V end was cut by 4 bases, the J end by 5 bases, with 12 bases between. Germline CDR1 and CDR2: LGHDT and YNNKEL (reference sequence). This CDR3 contains 15 residues. CDR3 bases: TGTGCCAGCAGCCTAGCCAGCAGGGATAATTCACCCCTCCACTTT. This translates into CASSLASRDNSPLHF.